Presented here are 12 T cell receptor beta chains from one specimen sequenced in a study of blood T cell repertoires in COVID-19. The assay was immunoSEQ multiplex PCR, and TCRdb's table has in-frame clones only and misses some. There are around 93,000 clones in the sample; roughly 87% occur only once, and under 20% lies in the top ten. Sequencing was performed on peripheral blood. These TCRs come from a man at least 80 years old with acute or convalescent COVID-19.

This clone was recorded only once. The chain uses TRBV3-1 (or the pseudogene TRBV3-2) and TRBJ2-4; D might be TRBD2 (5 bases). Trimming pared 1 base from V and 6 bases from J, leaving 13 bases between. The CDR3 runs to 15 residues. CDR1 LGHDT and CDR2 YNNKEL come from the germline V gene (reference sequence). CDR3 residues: CASSQVLDPGNIQYF. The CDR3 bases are TGTGCCAGCAGCCAAGTACTAGATCCTGGAAACATTCAGTACTTC.

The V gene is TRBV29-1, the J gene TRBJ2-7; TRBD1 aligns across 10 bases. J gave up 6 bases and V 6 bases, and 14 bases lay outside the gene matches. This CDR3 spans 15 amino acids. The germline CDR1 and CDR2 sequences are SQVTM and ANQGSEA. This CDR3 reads CSVTEGGQGLSEQYF. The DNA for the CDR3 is TGCAGCGTGACGGAGGGGGGACAGGGGCTTAGCGAGCAGTACTTC.

The CDR3 here is CATIAYAGPYEQYF. DNA of the CDR3: TGTGCCACCATAGCATATGCCGGCCCCTACGAGCAGTACTTC. The gene calls are TRBV6-5 and TRBJ2-7; D is uncertain. V was trimmed by 10 bases and J by 2 bases, leaving 18 bases between them. Germline V CDR1 and CDR2: MNHEY, SVGAGI. This CDR3 spans 14 amino acids.

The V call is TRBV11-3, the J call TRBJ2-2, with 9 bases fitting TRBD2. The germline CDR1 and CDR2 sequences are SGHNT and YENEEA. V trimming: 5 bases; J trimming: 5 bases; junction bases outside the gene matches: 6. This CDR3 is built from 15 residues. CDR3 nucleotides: TGTGCCAGCAGCAGGGCAAGCGGGGGGACCGGGGAGCTGTTTTTT. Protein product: CASSRASGGTGELFF.

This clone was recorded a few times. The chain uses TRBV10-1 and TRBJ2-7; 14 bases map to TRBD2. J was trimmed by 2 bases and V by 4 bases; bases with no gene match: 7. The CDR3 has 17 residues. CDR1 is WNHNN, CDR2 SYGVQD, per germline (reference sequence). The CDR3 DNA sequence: TGCGCCAGCAGTGGGGGGACTAGCGGGAGTGTTGCCTACGAGCAGTACTTC. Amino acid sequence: CASSGGTSGSVAYEQYF.

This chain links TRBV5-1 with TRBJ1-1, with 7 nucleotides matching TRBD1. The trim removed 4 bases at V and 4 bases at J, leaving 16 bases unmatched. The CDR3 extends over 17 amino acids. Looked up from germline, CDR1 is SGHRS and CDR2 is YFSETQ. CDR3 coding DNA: TGCGCCAGCAGCAAAACAGGGGTAAACGCGGGGGGCACTGAAGCTTTCTTT. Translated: CASSKTGVNAGGTEAFF.

This chain's CDR3 is CATSDFGTGGNEQFF. In DNA, the CDR3 is TGTGCCACCAGTGATTTCGGGACAGGGGGCAATGAGCAGTTCTTC. This chain connects TRBV24-1 to TRBJ2-1, with 11 positions matching TRBD1. There are 15 residues in the CDR3. CDR1 is KGHDR, CDR2 SFDVKD, per germline. Germline trimming cut 1 base from V and 6 bases from J; bases unmatched to any gene: 1.

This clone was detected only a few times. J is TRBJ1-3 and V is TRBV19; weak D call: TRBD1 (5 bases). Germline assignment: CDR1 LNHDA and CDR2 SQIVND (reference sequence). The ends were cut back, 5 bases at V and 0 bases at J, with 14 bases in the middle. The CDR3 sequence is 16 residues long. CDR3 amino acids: CASSGIRQFSGNTIYF. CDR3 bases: TGTGCCAGTAGTGGTATCCGACAGTTCTCTGGAAACACCATATATTTT.

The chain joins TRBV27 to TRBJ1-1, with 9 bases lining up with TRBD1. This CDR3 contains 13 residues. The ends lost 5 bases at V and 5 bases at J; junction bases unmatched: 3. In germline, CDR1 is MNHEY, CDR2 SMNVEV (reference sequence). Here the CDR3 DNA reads TGTGCCAGCAGTATCGACAGGGGGACTGAAGCTTTCTTT. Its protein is CASSIDRGTEAFF.

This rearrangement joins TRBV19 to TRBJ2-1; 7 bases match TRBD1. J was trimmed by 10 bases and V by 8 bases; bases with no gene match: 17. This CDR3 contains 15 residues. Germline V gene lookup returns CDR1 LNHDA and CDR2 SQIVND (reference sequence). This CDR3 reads CASLMTGRPAGEQFF. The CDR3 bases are TGTGCCAGTCTAATGACAGGGCGACCAGCCGGAGAGCAGTTCTTC.

The CDR3 region has the DNA TGTGCCAGCAGAAAAGTGAGGGGGGGCGCGACCCAGTACTTC. This encodes CASRKVRGGATQYF. The chain links TRBV3-1 (or the pseudogene TRBV3-2) to TRBJ2-5; D might be TRBD2 (7 bases). CDR1 is LGHDT, CDR2 YNNKEL, per germline (reference sequence). V was shortened by 6 bases and J by 7 bases, with 18 bases between the two germline ends. The CDR3 length is 14 residues.

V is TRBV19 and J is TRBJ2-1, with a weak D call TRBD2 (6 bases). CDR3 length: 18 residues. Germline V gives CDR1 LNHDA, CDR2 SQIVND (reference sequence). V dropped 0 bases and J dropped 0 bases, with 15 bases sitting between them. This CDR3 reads CASSIEEGRNLSYNEQFF. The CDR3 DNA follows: TGTGCCAGTAGTATAGAGGAGGGGCGTAACCTCTCCTACAATGAGCAGTTCTTC.